This TCR beta chain was sequenced for a study of CD8 T cells in Susac syndrome. This CDR3 is built from 14 residues. Germline V gene lookup returns CDR1 MNHEY and CDR2 SMNVEV (reference sequence). The V segment lost 2 bases and the J segment 4 bases; nucleotides outside the gene matches: 4. RNA, at about 0.45 to 1 ug, was reverse transcribed with random hexamers. Each CDR3 protein gets one entry after TCRdb re-called the immunoSEQ multiplex PCR reads with MiXCR. The data hold some 57,000 distinct CDR3 sequences, with 85% to 95% observed a single time. This clonotype was sampled from a human donor in good health. The chain is built from TRBV27 and TRBJ2-5, with 7 bases aligning to TRBD2. Source material: CD8+ T cells from PBMCs. CDR3 loop: CASSLVRGLETQYF. CDR3 DNA sequence: TGTGCCAGCAGTTTAGTGCGGGGGTTAGAGACCCAGTACTTC.